This is a list of T cell receptor beta chains from one sample in a study of identical twins. TCRdb called the 5' RACE reads again in MiXCR, with one record for every CDR3 protein. The table shows approximately 1.8 million distinct CDR3 sequences, with roughly 35% occurring only once. The material sequenced was cord blood. Receptors originate from a newborn girl in good health. CDR3s include the opening cysteine and the closing phenylalanine or tryptophan. The order of the fields is clone size, D gene, J gene, V gene, CDR3 protein, CDR3 DNA. The D gene is left open where the match is weak. Size is stated for part of the rows, as once, few or many counts, or as a class when the clone is expanded.

clone size: .; D gene: .; J gene: TRBJ2-1; V gene: TRBV20-1; CDR3 protein: CSARDKRGAYNEQFF; CDR3 DNA: TGCAGTGCTAGAGACAAAAGGGGGGCCTACAATGAGCAGTTCTTC
clone size: few; D gene: TRBD2; J gene: TRBJ2-1; V gene: TRBV28; CDR3 protein: CASSLDWGGSYNEQFF; CDR3 DNA: TGTGCCAGCAGTTTAGATTGGGGAGGGTCCTACAATGAGCAGTTCTTC
clone size: .; D gene: .; J gene: TRBJ1-5; V gene: TRBV12-3/TRBV12-4; CDR3 protein: CASRDAGGNQPQHF; CDR3 DNA: TGTGCCAGCAGAGACGCAGGTGGCAATCAGCCCCAGCATTTT
clone size: many; D gene: .; J gene: TRBJ1-2; V gene: TRBV27; CDR3 protein: CASSLGGYYGYTF; CDR3 DNA: TGTGCCAGCAGCTTAGGCGGATACTATGGCTACACCTTC
clone size: once; D gene: TRBD2; J gene: TRBJ2-3; V gene: TRBV28; CDR3 protein: CASSFPRRGGGTDTQYF; CDR3 DNA: TGTGCCAGCAGTTTCCCTCGGCGCGGGGGAGGCACAGATACGCAGTATTTT
clone size: .; D gene: TRBD1; J gene: TRBJ1-2; V gene: TRBV9; CDR3 protein: CASSVGQGGSTPGYGYTF; CDR3 DNA: TGTGCCAGCAGCGTAGGGCAGGGGGGCTCCACACCGGGCTATGGCTACACCTTC
clone size: .; D gene: .; J gene: TRBJ2-5; V gene: TRBV12-3/TRBV12-4; CDR3 protein: CASSLTPPGEETQYF; CDR3 DNA: TGTGCCAGCAGTTTAACCCCCCCAGGGGAGGAGACCCAGTACTTC
clone size: few; D gene: TRBD1; J gene: TRBJ2-5; V gene: TRBV6-5; CDR3 protein: CASSSDREWETQYF; CDR3 DNA: TGTGCCAGCAGCTCCGACAGGGAGTGGGAGACCCAGTACTTC
clone size: .; D gene: .; J gene: TRBJ2-3; V gene: TRBV9; CDR3 protein: CASSPSLSGNTDTQYF; CDR3 DNA: TGTGCCAGCAGCCCATCCCTTAGCGGAAACACAGATACGCAGTATTTT
clone size: .; D gene: .; J gene: TRBJ1-1; V gene: TRBV7-6; CDR3 protein: CASSLADSTEAFF; CDR3 DNA: TGTGCCAGCAGTTTAGCGGACAGCACTGAAGCTTTCTTT
clone size: .; D gene: .; J gene: TRBJ2-1; V gene: TRBV28; CDR3 protein: CASSLRSDTSYNEQFF; CDR3 DNA: TGTGCCAGCAGTTTACGTAGCGACACCTCCTACAATGAGCAGTTCTTC
clone size: .; D gene: .; J gene: TRBJ2-7; V gene: TRBV20-1; CDR3 protein: CSASKHRSYEQYF; CDR3 DNA: TGCAGTGCTAGTAAACACCGCTCCTACGAGCAGTACTTC
clone size: many; D gene: .; J gene: TRBJ2-3; V gene: TRBV3-1; CDR3 protein: CASSQSSGSTDTQYF; CDR3 DNA: TGTGCCAGCAGCCAATCTTCCGGATCCACAGATACGCAGTATTTT
clone size: .; D gene: .; J gene: TRBJ1-1; V gene: TRBV28; CDR3 protein: CASSLTVGRNTEAFF; CDR3 DNA: TGTGCCAGCAGTTTAACGGTGGGCCGGAACACTGAAGCTTTCTTT
clone size: .; D gene: .; J gene: TRBJ2-3; V gene: TRBV20-1; CDR3 protein: CSARDQRGGGDTQYF; CDR3 DNA: TGCAGTGCTAGAGATCAAAGGGGGGGTGGAGATACGCAGTATTTT
clone size: .; D gene: .; J gene: TRBJ2-6; V gene: TRBV5-4; CDR3 protein: CASSSSLLLSGANVLTF; CDR3 DNA: TGTGCCAGCAGCTCCTCCCTTTTGCTCTCTGGGGCCAACGTCCTGACTTTC
clone size: .; D gene: TRBD1; J gene: TRBJ2-7; V gene: TRBV7-2; CDR3 protein: CASSSSTSRGHEQYF; CDR3 DNA: TGTGCCAGCAGCTCTTCGACGAGCAGGGGGCACGAGCAGTACTTC
clone size: .; D gene: .; J gene: TRBJ2-7; V gene: TRBV20-1; CDR3 protein: CSARDQPYEQYF; CDR3 DNA: TGCAGTGCTAGAGATCAACCCTACGAGCAGTACTTC
clone size: few; D gene: TRBD2; J gene: TRBJ2-4; V gene: TRBV20-1; CDR3 protein: CSATDHGSGGGQYF; CDR3 DNA: TGCAGTGCCACTGATCATGGTAGCGGGGGTGGGCAGTACTTC
clone size: few; D gene: .; J gene: TRBJ2-5; V gene: TRBV4-1; CDR3 protein: CASSQVAEQETQYF; CDR3 DNA: TGCGCCAGCAGCCAAGTAGCGGAACAAGAGACCCAGTACTTC
clone size: .; D gene: TRBD2; J gene: TRBJ2-5; V gene: TRBV12-3/TRBV12-4; CDR3 protein: CASSWETGRAEETQYF; CDR3 DNA: TGTGCCAGCAGTTGGGAAACCGGGAGGGCTGAAGAGACCCAGTACTTC
clone size: few; D gene: .; J gene: TRBJ1-6; V gene: TRBV4-1; CDR3 protein: CASSPSERGHNSPLHF; CDR3 DNA: TGCGCCAGCAGCCCAAGTGAGAGGGGACATAATTCACCCCTCCACTTT
clone size: .; D gene: TRBD2; J gene: TRBJ2-3; V gene: TRBV7-9; CDR3 protein: CASSLAPLAGLTDTQYF; CDR3 DNA: TGTGCCAGCAGCTTAGCCCCACTAGCGGGGCTCACAGATACGCAGTATTTT
clone size: few; D gene: TRBD2; J gene: TRBJ2-5; V gene: TRBV27; CDR3 protein: CASSPAGIAGFEETQYF; CDR3 DNA: TGTGCCAGCAGCCCAGCGGGGATAGCGGGATTTGAGGAGACCCAGTACTTC
clone size: .; D gene: TRBD1; J gene: TRBJ2-7; V gene: TRBV6-5; CDR3 protein: CASSYRDRIRYEQYF; CDR3 DNA: TGTGCCAGCAGTTACCGGGACAGGATAAGGTACGAGCAGTACTTC
clone size: few; D gene: .; J gene: TRBJ1-2; V gene: TRBV19; CDR3 protein: CASSLRAKNGYTF; CDR3 DNA: TGTGCCAGTAGTCTCCGGGCAAAAAATGGCTACACCTTC
clone size: .; D gene: .; J gene: TRBJ1-5; V gene: TRBV20-1; CDR3 protein: CSAMGGHHPQHF; CDR3 DNA: TGCAGTGCTATGGGGGGACATCATCCCCAGCATTTT
clone size: .; D gene: TRBD1; J gene: TRBJ2-4; V gene: TRBV3-1; CDR3 protein: CASSQDGTGFYGQYF; CDR3 DNA: TGTGCCAGCAGCCAAGATGGGACAGGGTTTTACGGGCAGTACTTC
clone size: .; D gene: .; J gene: TRBJ2-1; V gene: TRBV5-1; CDR3 protein: CASSLATLMRNEQFF; CDR3 DNA: TGCGCCAGCAGCTTGGCTACCTTAATGCGCAATGAGCAGTTCTTC
clone size: .; D gene: .; J gene: TRBJ2-7; V gene: TRBV20-1; CDR3 protein: CSASGYSYEQYF; CDR3 DNA: TGCAGTGCTAGCGGGTATTCCTACGAGCAGTACTTC
clone size: .; D gene: TRBD2; J gene: TRBJ2-7; V gene: TRBV11-1; CDR3 protein: CASGLQGTSAYEQYF; CDR3 DNA: TGTGCCAGCGGCTTACAGGGGACTAGCGCCTACGAGCAGTACTTC
clone size: .; D gene: .; J gene: TRBJ2-3; V gene: TRBV29-1; CDR3 protein: CSVAETLAASSTDAQYF; CDR3 DNA: TGCAGCGTCGCAGAGACTTTAGCGGCCTCTAGCACAGATGCGCAGTATTTT